This TCR beta chain derives from a study of blood T cell repertoires in COVID-19. At the level of the study: Samples came from the United States, Italy and Spain, spanning acute and convalescent COVID-19. PBMCs, B-cell-depleted T cells, or T cells were the source of the cDNA or gDNA that made up the material.

Per the original data handling: Amplification from reference gene primers served as the basis for estimated nucleated cell counts. The method was immunoSEQ multiplex PCR; TCRdb's version includes in-frame clones alone and lacks a portion of them. D and trimming come from the DNA, and the V and J calls and clone size come from that table. The sample records under 65,000 clones, more than 75% being singletons. Germline V CDR1 and CDR2: SGHNT, YENEEA. The V and J ends lost 5 bases and 12 bases respectively, with 18 bases between them. The CDR3 covers 13 residues. Seattle-derived patients entered the study during active infection and were followed longitudinally.

J is TRBJ2-3 and V is TRBV11-3; D possibly corresponds to TRBD2 (5 bases). The TCR was taken from a woman aged 55-69 years with COVID-19, enrolled during active disease. Sample: peripheral blood. The CDR3 DNA reads as TGTGCCAGCAGCCCGCAGCCTCGAAGCGGACAGTATTTT. This codes for CASSPQPRSGQYF.